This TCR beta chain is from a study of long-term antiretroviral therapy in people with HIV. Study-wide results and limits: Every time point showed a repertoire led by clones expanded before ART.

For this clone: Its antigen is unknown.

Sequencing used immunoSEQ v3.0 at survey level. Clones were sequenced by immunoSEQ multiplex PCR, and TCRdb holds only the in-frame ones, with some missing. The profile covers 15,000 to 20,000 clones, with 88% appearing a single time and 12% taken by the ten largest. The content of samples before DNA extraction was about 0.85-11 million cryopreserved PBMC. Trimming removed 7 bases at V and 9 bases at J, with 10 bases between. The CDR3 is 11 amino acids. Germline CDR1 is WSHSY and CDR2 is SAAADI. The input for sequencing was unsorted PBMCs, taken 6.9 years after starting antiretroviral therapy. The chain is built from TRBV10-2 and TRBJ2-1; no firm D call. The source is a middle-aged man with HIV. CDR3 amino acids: CASKTVLEQFF. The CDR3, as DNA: TGCGCCAGCAAAACCGTCCTTGAGCAGTTCTTC.